These 31 T cell receptor beta chains came from one sample sequenced in a study of T cell repertoires in cytomegalovirus infection. TCRdb reanalysed the reads using MiXCR and keeps one entry per CDR3 protein. Of approximately 470,000 distinct CDR3 sequences listed, under 45% were seen once; the top ten hold 40% to 50%. The antigens for these receptors are not known. Sequenced here: cultured PBMCs, sampled from culture after CMV antigen stimulation. All receptors derive from a human donor in good health (CMV status not recorded). Some clones in this sample may be carry-over from other donors' samples.

This clonotype was detected ten times or more. The rearrangement links TRBV7-2 to TRBJ1-1; D call uncertain. Germline V gene lookup returns CDR1 SGHTA and CDR2 FQGNSA. The ends were cut back, 2 bases at V and 0 bases at J, with 7 bases in the middle. The CDR3 has 14 amino acids. CDR3 in DNA: TGTGCCAGCAGCTTAAATGCGATGAACACTGAAGCTTTCTTT. It translates to CASSLNAMNTEAFF.

CDR3 sequence: CATSRGQPFNEKLFF. The CDR3, as DNA: TGTGCCACCAGCAGAGGACAGCCATTTAATGAAAAACTGTTTTTT. V gene TRBV15 combines with J gene TRBJ1-4; D may be TRBD1 (5 bases). Germline CDR1 is LNHNV and CDR2 is YYDKDF (reference sequence). V was clipped by 1 base and J by 4 bases, with 10 bases between them. The CDR3 contains 15 residues.

This clonotype was seen a handful of times. This rearrangement joins TRBV7-2 to TRBJ2-4; 12 positions agree with TRBD2. This CDR3 contains 16 residues. Germline CDR1 SGHTA, CDR2 FQGNSA. J lost 5 bases, V lost 5 bases, and 7 bases had no gene match. This chain's CDR3 is CASSPPRLAGENIQYF. The CDR3 region has the DNA TGTGCCAGCAGCCCTCCCCGACTAGCGGGAGAAAACATTCAGTACTTC.

The gene calls are TRBV27 and TRBJ2-1, with TRBD2 matching 7 bases. Per the germline V gene, CDR1 is MNHEY and CDR2 is SMNVEV (reference sequence). The CDR3 spans 14 residues. Losses at the gene ends were 7 bases for V and 2 bases for J; bases not matched to a gene: 5. CDR3 sequence: CASMWTRTYNEQFF. CDR3 coding DNA: TGTGCCAGCATGTGGACTAGGACCTACAATGAGCAGTTCTTC.

There are a few counts of this clonotype. V usage is TRBV6-5 and J usage is TRBJ2-3; the match to TRBD2 covers 12 bases. This CDR3 contains 19 residues. Germline loops: CDR1 MNHEY, CDR2 SVGAGI. The junction had 12 bases not matched to a gene; V was cut back by 0 bases and J by 5 bases. CDR3 DNA: TGTGCCAGCAGTTACTCGAGTCTAGCGGGGGGGCCCGCCGAAGATACGCAGTATTTT. It specifies CASSYSSLAGGPAEDTQYF.

This clonotype was seen a single time. The rearrangement uses TRBV28 and TRBJ1-5, with TRBD1 matching 8 bases. There are 23 residues in the CDR3. The germline gives CDR1 MDHEN, CDR2 SYDVKM. The CDR3 DNA reads as TGTGACTCAGCAGTCGTAGGATGGGCAGAGGAGGCAGGGGGCTACTATTGGAATCAGCCCCAGCATTTT. Residues: CDSAVVGWAEEAGGYYWNQPQHF.

This clonotype has more than one count but fewer than ten. The chain is built from TRBV7-2 and TRBJ2-3; TRBD2 matches 8 bases. The germline gives CDR1 SGHTA, CDR2 FQGNSA. This CDR3 has 17 residues. V lost 4 bases to trimming and J lost 7 bases; unmatched junction nucleotides: 16. For the CDR3, the DNA is TGTGCCAGCAGCTCCCAGGTTGGGCTAGCGGGTTATCATACGCAGTATTTT. As protein: CASSSQVGLAGYHTQYF. Supplemented by reference TRBV7-2 and TRBJ2-3, the full variable domain reads GAGVSQSPSNKVTEKGKDVELRCDPISGHTALYWYRQSLGQGLEFLIYFQGNSAPDKSGLPSDRFSAERTGGSVSTLTIQRTQQEDSAVYLCASSSQVGLAGYHTQYFGPGTRLTVL.

The chain combines TRBV7-8 with TRBJ2-5, with 12 bases matching TRBD2. Germline V CDR1 and CDR2: SGHVS, FQNEAQ. This CDR3 region has 19 residues. The J segment lost 1 base and the V segment lost 2 bases, leaving 11 bases of the junction unmatched. CDR3 sequence (DNA): TGTGCCAGCAGCTTATACCCGGCTAGCGGGGGGGCCCGCCAAGAGACCCAGTACTTC. Translation: CASSLYPASGGARQETQYF.

This clonotype was seen a few times. This chain joins TRBV6-6 and TRBJ2-1; maybe TRBD2 (6 bases). The CDR3 runs to 13 residues. Trimming took 6 bases from V and 9 from J, leaving 15 bases between them. CDR1 is MNHNY and CDR2 is SVGAGI in the germline V gene (reference sequence). CDR3 in DNA: TGTGCCAGCAGCAGGCTGGGACTCAGTGAGCAGTTCTTC. Amino acids: CASSRLGLSEQFF.

J is TRBJ2-7 and V is TRBV6-1, with a tentative D call TRBD1 (6 bases). V was clipped by 7 bases and J by 3 bases, with 16 bases between them. Germline CDR1 MNHNS, CDR2 SASEGT. The CDR3 consists of 14 residues. CDR3 loop: CASTSSGTIYEQYF. In DNA, the CDR3 is TGTGCCAGCACCTCGTCCGGGACAATCTACGAGCAGTACTTC.

The chain joins TRBV6-1 to TRBJ1-2, with D possibly being TRBD1 (6 bases). This CDR3 comprises 14 residues. Germline V gene sequence: CDR1 MNHNS, CDR2 SASEGT. The V and J ends lost 5 bases and 7 bases respectively, with 17 bases between them. For the CDR3, the DNA is TGTGCCAGCAGTACCGGACAGATAACTATTGGCTACACCTTC. This sequence encodes CASSTGQITIGYTF.

This clonotype occurred a few times. The chain uses TRBV7-2 and TRBJ2-2; no firm D call. Germline values: CDR1 SGHTA, CDR2 FQGNSA. This CDR3 has 15 amino acids. The ends were cut back, 2 bases at V and 5 bases at J, with 12 bases in the middle. CDR3 sequence: CASSLSLVSTGELFF. CDR3 nucleotide sequence: TGTGCCAGCAGCTTAAGTCTAGTTTCGACCGGGGAGCTGTTTTTT.

The rearrangement uses TRBV9 and TRBJ1-5; D is unclear. This CDR3 contains 13 residues. Trimming shortened V by 0 bases and J by 3 bases, and 4 bases separated the two germline ends. Looked up from germline, CDR1 is SGDLS and CDR2 is YYNGEE. CDR3 region: CASSVDHNQPQHF. CDR3 sequence (DNA): TGTGCCAGCAGCGTAGATCACAATCAGCCCCAGCATTTT.

As regards this clonotype: Sequence at one end of the junction differs from germline and may be a read error. The rearrangement links TRBV6-1 to TRBJ2-1; TRBD2 agrees at 9 bases. Germline V gene lookup returns CDR1 MNHNS and CDR2 SASEGT. CDR3 length: 14 amino acids. CDR3: CASSEVASGDPLIF. The CDR3 DNA reads as TGTGCCAGCAGTGAAGTGGCTAGCGGGGACCCCCTGATCTTC.

This chain connects TRBV5-1 to TRBJ2-5; tentatively, D is TRBD1 (6 bases). Germline CDR1 is SGHRS and CDR2 is YFSETQ. The length of the CDR3 is 13 residues. The V end lost 4 bases, the J end lost 7 bases, and 14 bases lay between the germline ends. CDR3 nucleotide sequence: TGCGCCAGCAGCCTGGACAGCGTCGGGACCCAGTACTTC. It codes for CASSLDSVGTQYF. The entire variable domain, with the rest obtained from reference TRBV5-1 and TRBJ2-5, is as follows: KAGVTQTPRYLIKTRGQQVTLSCSPISGHRSVSWYQQTPGQGLQFLFEYFSETQRNKGNFPGRFSGRQFSNSRSEMNVSTLELGDSALYLCASSLDSVGTQYFGPGTRLLVL.

The V gene is TRBV27, the J gene TRBJ2-7, with D possibly TRBD2 on 6 matching bases. The CDR3 is 15 amino acids. From germline, CDR1 is MNHEY and CDR2 SMNVEV (reference sequence). V lost 2 bases and J lost 4, with 15 bases in between. CDR3 bases: TGTGCCAGCAGTTTAGTTGGACTAAATAGTTACGAGCAGTACTTC. Translation: CASSLVGLNSYEQYF.

The chain is built from TRBV7-8 and TRBJ1-5; unclear D gene. This CDR3 has 13 amino acids. The V end was cut by 0 bases, the J end by 7 bases, with 7 bases between. The germline gives CDR1 SGHVS, CDR2 FQNEAQ. DNA of the CDR3: TGTGCCAGCAGCTTAGCTAGGGAACAGCCCCAGCATTTT. Translation gives CASSLAREQPQHF.

This clonotype was recorded many times. The chain employs TRBV7-2 and TRBJ2-5, with 7 bases matching TRBD2. The V segment lost 4 bases and the J segment 5 bases; nucleotides outside the gene matches: 7. Germline CDR1 SGHTA, CDR2 FQGNSA. The CDR3 is made up of 14 amino acids. The CDR3 DNA reads as TGTGCCAGCAGCTCGACTAGCCCCTCGGAGACCCAGTACTTC. It is translated as CASSSTSPSETQYF.

CDR3 sequence (DNA): TGTGCCAGCAGCGGGCGGGGGGCCTACAATGAGCAGTTCTTC. This translates into CASSGRGAYNEQFF. The V and J genes are TRBV7-8 and TRBJ2-1; 8 nucleotides align to TRBD2. The junction had 2 bases not matched to a gene; V was cut back by 5 bases and J by 2 bases. The germline V gene has CDR1 SGHVS and CDR2 FQNEAQ. The length of the CDR3 is 14 residues.

The table lists this clonotype with a count of one. The chain is built from TRBV30 and TRBJ2-2; no firm D call. The CDR3 is 12 amino acids. The V end lost 6 bases, the J end lost 7 bases, and 12 bases lay between the germline ends. Germline V gene data show CDR1 as GTSNPN and CDR2 as SVGIG (reference sequence). Here the CDR3 reads CACDRGSGELFF. CDR3 sequence (DNA): TGTGCCTGCGACCGAGGTAGCGGGGAGCTGTTTTTT. The full variable domain, its missing parts supplied by reference TRBV30 and TRBJ2-2, is SQTIHQWPATLVQPVGSPLSLECTVEGTSNPNLYWYRQAAGRGLQLLFYSVGIGQISSEVPQNLSASRPQDRQFILSSKKLLLSDSGFYLCACDRGSGELFFGEGSRLTVL.

This sequence joins TRBV6-2 or TRBV6-3 and TRBJ2-1; D perhaps matches TRBD1 (6 bases). Germline V gives CDR1 MNHEY, CDR2 SVGEGT. This CDR3 has 16 residues. Trimming cost V 5 bases and J 2 bases, with 16 bases left between them. The CDR3 DNA sequence: TGTGCCAGCAGTAAAAGACAGGCAGCCCCCTACAATGAGCAGTTCTTC. The encoded protein is CASSKRQAAPYNEQFF.

This clonotype was seen only a few times. This chain links TRBV15 with TRBJ2-3; D remains unclear. The CDR3 is 13 amino acids. From germline, CDR1 is LNHNV and CDR2 YYDKDF (reference sequence). Trimming took off 2 bases at V and 6 bases at J, with 9 bases between the two ends. The CDR3 DNA reads TGTGCCACCAGCAGACCAGACGTGGATACGCAGTATTTT. Translated: CATSRPDVDTQYF.

The rearrangement uses TRBV7-9 and TRBJ1-1; D unresolved. Trimming removed 0 bases from V and 7 bases from J, with 18 bases in between. This CDR3 has 16 amino acids. CDR1 SEHNR and CDR2 FQNEAQ come from the germline V gene (reference sequence). The CDR3, as DNA: TGTGCCAGCAGCTTAGCGGGAGGATCATCAAGGGATGAAGCTTTCTTT. Translated, it gives CASSLAGGSSRDEAFF.

V usage is TRBV6-5 and J usage is TRBJ1-2, with 9 bases matching TRBD1. Unmatched junction bases numbered 4, after V lost 5 bases and J lost 6 bases. Per germline, CDR1 MNHEY and CDR2 SVGAGI. The CDR3 length is 13 residues. CDR3 nucleotides: TGTGCCAGCAGTCGGGACAGGGAAGATGGCTACACCTTC. Translation gives CASSRDREDGYTF.

This clonotype has ten or more counts. V is TRBV7-2 and J is TRBJ2-3; D possibly corresponds to TRBD2 (5 bases). The CDR3 contains 14 residues. Germline values: CDR1 SGHTA, CDR2 FQGNSA. Deletions cut 1 base from V and 3 bases from J, with 8 bases between. As DNA, the CDR3 is TGTGCCAGCAGCTTAGGGGGAGTAACAGATACGCAGTATTTT. Protein: CASSLGGVTDTQYF.

About this clonotype: An end of the junction differs from the germline gene, which may be a read error. The V and J genes are TRBV7-2 and TRBJ2-7; 8 bases line up with TRBD1. The CDR3 spans 15 residues. CDR1 is SGHTA and CDR2 is FQGNSA in the germline V gene. Here the CDR3 reads CASSNRGQGSHEQYF. Here the CDR3 DNA reads TGTGCCAGCAGCAACAGAGGACAGGGCTCCCACGAGCAGTACTTC.

This chain uses TRBV20-1 with TRBJ1-6, with 7 bases fitting TRBD1. Losses at the gene ends were 0 bases for V and 10 bases for J; bases not matched to a gene: 15. Germline V gene data show CDR1 as DFQATT and CDR2 as SNEGSKA (reference sequence). The CDR3 spans 17 residues. The CDR3 here is CSARDFRGGHLGSPLHF. CDR3 nucleotide sequence: TGCAGTGCTAGAGATTTTCGAGGGGGCCATTTAGGATCACCCCTCCACTTT.

The rearrangement links TRBV15 to TRBJ1-1; unclear D gene. V gave up 0 bases and J gave up 4 bases, with 12 bases separating them. The germline V gene encodes CDR1 LNHNV and CDR2 YYDKDF (reference sequence). This CDR3 contains 15 residues. This CDR3 reads CATSRDLGRATEAFF. CDR3 DNA: TGTGCCACCAGCAGAGATCTAGGGAGAGCCACTGAAGCTTTCTTT. The variable domain in full, with the rest retrieved from reference TRBV15 and TRBJ1-1, is DAMVIQNPRYQVTQFGKPVTLSCSQTLNHNVMYWYQQKSSQAPKLLFHYYDKDFNNEADTPDNFQSRRPNTSFCFLDIRSPGLGDTAMYLCATSRDLGRATEAFFGQGTRLTVV.

The chain joins TRBV12-3 or TRBV12-4 to TRBJ1-4; the D is unclear. This CDR3 has 14 residues. The germline V and J ends were trimmed by 3 bases and 6 bases, with 11 bases remaining between them. CDR3 sequence: CASSFSVADEKLFF. In DNA form, the CDR3 reads TGTGCCAGCAGTTTTTCGGTGGCGGATGAAAAACTGTTTTTT.

This clonotype was counted only a few times. The chain combines TRBV7-2 with TRBJ1-1; unclear D gene. The V gene's germline CDR1 is SGHTA and CDR2 FQGNSA. The V gene lost 2 bases and the J gene lost 1 base, with 14 bases spanning the gap. CDR3 length equals 16 residues. CDR3 in DNA: TGTGCCAGCAGCTTAATCTCTAATAGAGGGAACACTGAAGCTTTCTTT. Translation: CASSLISNRGNTEAFF.

The chain uses TRBV4-3 and TRBJ2-1; 7 nucleotides agree with TRBD2. The CDR3 runs to 15 residues. Unmatched junction bases numbered 5, after V lost 4 bases and J lost 2 bases. Germline CDR1 reads LGHNA; CDR2 reads YSLEER. Here the CDR3 DNA reads TGCGCCAGCAGCCGCGGGAGTGGGACCTACAATGAGCAGTTCTTC. Its translation is CASSRGSGTYNEQFF.